The rows below give T cell receptor beta chains drawn from one sample of a study of cytomegalovirus exposure and HLA in healthy donors. The method was immunoSEQ multiplex PCR; TCRdb's version includes in-frame clones alone and lacks a portion of them. The sample includes 150,000 to 200,000 clones, 96% of them seen just once. The specimen sequenced was PBMCs. The receptor source for this set is a woman aged 18-29 years in good health and CMV-seronegative. CDR3s include the opening cysteine and the closing phenylalanine or tryptophan. The D gene is left open where the match is weak. Clone sizes are given selectively: once, few, many, or a class where the clone is expanded.

>-|TRBD1|TRBJ2-7|TRBV13
CASSFWGTGVTYEQYF
TGTGCCAGCAGCTTCTGGGGGACAGGGGTTACCTACGAGCAGTACTTC
>once|-|TRBJ1-4|TRBV9
CASSRGFGNEKLFF
TGTGCCAGCAGCCGGGGATTCGGGAATGAAAAACTGTTTTTT
>-|-|TRBJ2-5|TRBV5-1
CASSLGGGQETQYF
TGCGCCAGCAGCTTGGGAGGGGGCCAAGAGACCCAGTACTTC
>-|TRBD1|TRBJ2-7|TRBV7-9
CASVQGQTSSYEQYF
TGTGCCAGCGTTCAGGGACAGACGAGCTCCTACGAGCAGTACTTC
>-|TRBD1|TRBJ1-2|TRBV5-4
CASSLWAGGAGNYGYTF
TGTGCCAGCAGCTTGTGGGCAGGGGGCGCGGGAAACTATGGCTACACCTTC
>-|TRBD2|TRBJ2-3|TRBV5-1
CASSFGGSAGGTDTQYF
TGCGCCAGCAGCTTTGGAGGTTCGGCGGGGGGCACAGATACGCAGTATTTT
>-|-|TRBJ1-1|TRBV4-3
CASSHLSASGEAFF
TGCGCCAGCAGCCATCTATCGGCCTCCGGGGAGGCTTTCTTT
>-|-|TRBJ1-3|TRBV6-1
CASSEDRVGGNTIYF
TGTGCCAGCAGTGAAGACAGGGTTGGTGGAAACACCATATATTTT
>once|-|TRBJ1-3|TRBV15
CATSREGGGSGNTIYF
TGTGCCACCAGCAGAGAAGGCGGCGGGTCTGGAAACACCATATATTTT
>-|-|TRBJ2-2|TRBV7-9
CASSQTRTNTGELFF
TGTGCCAGCAGCCAAACTAGGACGAACACCGGGGAGCTGTTTTTT
>-|-|TRBJ2-5|TRBV29-1
CSVGSETQYF
TGCAGCGTTGGTTCGGAGACCCAGTACTTC
>-|TRBD2|TRBJ2-3|TRBV9
CASSISGGAADTQYF
TGTGCCAGCAGCATCAGCGGGGGGGCCGCTGATACGCAGTATTTT
>-|TRBD1|TRBJ1-3|TRBV18
CASSPAGQGALSGNTIYF
TGTGCCAGCTCACCAGCGGGACAGGGGGCTTTGTCTGGAAACACCATATATTTT
>-|-|TRBJ1-6|TRBV18
CASSLRTELLGNSPLHF
TGTGCCAGCTCACTCCGGACAGAACTTTTAGGGAATTCACCCCTCCACTTT
>few|-|TRBJ1-2|TRBV7-9
CASSLIGTPSEGYTF
TGTGCCAGCAGCTTAATCGGGACACCGTCGGAGGGCTACACCTTC
>-|-|TRBJ1-1|TRBV5-1
CASSPTTSSTEAFF
TGCGCCAGCAGCCCGACGACATCATCCACTGAAGCTTTCTTT
>-|TRBD2|TRBJ2-1|TRBV13
CASSLVAGGINEQFF
TGTGCCAGCAGCTTAGTAGCGGGGGGGATTAATGAGCAGTTCTTC
>-|-|TRBJ1-2|TRBV19
CASSGLGQTYGYTF
TGTGCCAGTAGTGGATTAGGACAGACCTATGGCTACACCTTC
>-|TRBD1|TRBJ2-7|TRBV7-2
CASSPSSGTVYEQYF
TGTGCCAGCAGCCCCAGCTCCGGGACAGTCTACGAGCAGTACTTC
>-|-|TRBJ2-1|TRBV11-3
CASSLGREANEQFF
TGTGCCAGCAGCTTAGGCCGAGAGGCCAATGAGCAGTTCTTC
>-|TRBD2|TRBJ2-5|TRBV5-3
CARSPAWGGGETQYF
TGTGCCAGAAGTCCGGCATGGGGGGGAGGAGAGACCCAGTACTTC
>-|TRBD2|TRBJ2-5|TRBV18
CASSPYSGGQETQYF
TGTGCCAGCTCACCCTATAGCGGGGGCCAAGAGACCCAGTACTTC
>-|-|TRBJ1-4|TRBV6-5
CASRSGSTNEKLFF
TGTGCCAGCAGATCGGGATCAACTAATGAAAAACTGTTTTTT
>-|-|TRBJ2-2|TRBV7-9
CASREDGSRTGELFF
TGTGCCAGCAGGGAGGACGGTTCGAGAACCGGGGAGCTGTTTTTT
>-|-|TRBJ2-3|TRBV11-1
CASSSRQIDTQYF
TGTGCCAGCAGCTCAAGACAGATAGATACGCAGTATTTT
>-|TRBD1|TRBJ1-1|TRBV29-1
CSVLGAGTENTEAFF
TGCAGCGTCCTTGGAGCCGGGACAGAAAACACTGAAGCTTTCTTT
>-|-|TRBJ2-3|TRBV5-1
CASSLAAGRSTDTQYF
TGCGCCAGCAGCTTGGCGGCAGGGCGTAGTACAGATACGCAGTATTTT
>few|TRBD1|TRBJ1-6|TRBV2
CASSISQGSGSPLHF
TGTGCCAGCAGCATATCACAGGGGAGCGGTTCACCCCTCCACTTT
>-|-|TRBJ2-5|TRBV9
CASSVGVAETQYF
TGTGCCAGCAGCGTCGGGGTTGCAGAGACCCAGTACTTC
>once|TRBD2|TRBJ2-1|TRBV18
CASSPGLAVYSYNEQFF
TGTGCCAGCTCACCGGGACTAGCGGTATACTCCTACAATGAGCAGTTCTTC
>-|-|TRBJ1-2|TRBV7-9
CASSLRTTEAFYGYTF
TGTGCCAGCAGCTTACGGACGACAGAGGCATTCTATGGCTACACCTTC
>-|-|TRBJ2-7|TRBV5-5
CASTWRMTLYEQYF
TGTGCCAGCACCTGGAGGATGACCTTATACGAGCAGTACTTC
>once|-|TRBJ2-7|TRBV5-1
CASSLAPGRGVYEQYF
TGCGCCAGCAGCTTGGCCCCGGGCAGGGGGGTGTACGAGCAGTACTTC
>-|TRBD1|TRBJ2-1|TRBV29-1
CSAGPGQGFSSSYNEQFF
TGCAGCGCTGGTCCGGGACAGGGCTTCTCGAGCTCCTACAATGAGCAGTTCTTC
>-|TRBD2|TRBJ2-7|TRBV27
CASSSGGFYEQYF
TGTGCCAGCAGTTCCGGGGGGTTCTACGAGCAGTACTTC
>-|-|TRBJ2-3|TRBV4-3
CASSQDMGSGTDTQYF
TGCGCCAGCAGCCAAGATATGGGGAGTGGGACAGATACGCAGTATTTT
>once|TRBD1|TRBJ1-2|TRBV7-9
CASSPDREVVGGYTF
TGTGCCAGCAGCCCGGACAGGGAAGTTGTAGGTGGCTACACCTTC
>-|TRBD2|TRBJ2-1|TRBV19
CASSKVGGYYNEQFF
TGTGCCAGTAGTAAGGTGGGGGGGTATTACAATGAGCAGTTCTTC
>-|-|TRBJ1-2|TRBV7-2
CASSLRQANYGYTF
TGTGCCAGCAGCTTAAGGCAGGCTAACTATGGCTACACCTTC
>-|-|TRBJ1-1|TRBV20-1
CSAREGSEAFF
TGCAGTGCTAGGGAGGGTTCTGAAGCTTTCTTT
>-|-|TRBJ2-3|TRBV27
CASSPVAQGMQYF
TGTGCCAGCAGTCCCGTGGCGCAGGGAATGCAGTATTTT
>-|TRBD1|TRBJ2-7|TRBV11-2
CASSFGTGGSFEQYF
TGTGCCAGCAGCTTTGGGACAGGGGGATCTTTCGAGCAGTACTTC
>-|-|TRBJ2-7|TRBV2
CASKSAYEQYF
TGTGCCAGCAAGTCGGCCTACGAGCAGTACTTC
>-|-|TRBJ2-7|TRBV5-1
CASSYKSGEQYF
TGCGCCAGCAGCTACAAAAGCGGGGAGCAGTACTTC
>once|-|TRBJ1-5|TRBV5-3
CARSLNSWSNQPQHF
TGTGCCAGAAGCTTGAACTCCTGGAGCAATCAGCCCCAGCATTTT